The 19 T cell receptor beta chains reported below all come from one sample, sequenced in a study of cytomegalovirus exposure and HLA in healthy donors. The PCR made use of 60 Vbeta and 13 Jbeta primers. The assay was immunoSEQ multiplex PCR, and TCRdb's table has in-frame clones only and misses some. The table shows around 50,000 clones, with around 80% occurring only once. Sequences were obtained from PBMCs. The source of these receptors is a man aged 25 to 40 in good health and CMV-seropositive.

This chain links TRBV7-9 with TRBJ2-2, with TRBD1 identical over 10 bases. The CDR3 loop spans 17 amino acids. J lost 0 bases, V lost 5 bases, and 6 bases had no gene match. The germline V gene has CDR1 SEHNR and CDR2 FQNEAQ (reference sequence). CDR3 in DNA: TGTGCCAGCAGCCAACGAGGACAGGGGGCGAACACCGGGGAGCTGTTTTTT. Translating gives CASSQRGQGANTGELFF.

The rearrangement joins TRBV2 to TRBJ2-5, with 7 bases aligning to TRBD1. The ends lost 6 bases at V and 4 bases at J; junction bases unmatched: 8. Germline V gene data show CDR1 as SNHLY and CDR2 as FYNNEI. The CDR3 is made up of 14 amino acids. Here the CDR3 DNA reads TGTGCCAGCAGCGATAACAGGGGTCGAGAGACCCAGTACTTC. The encoded protein is CASSDNRGRETQYF.

The chain employs TRBV18 and TRBJ2-5; 12 nucleotides agree with TRBD1. V gave up 0 bases and J gave up 7 bases; unmatched junction bases: 0. CDR1 and CDR2 (germline): KGHSH, LQKENI. This CDR3 contains 14 residues. The CDR3 sequence: CASSPPGQGATQYF. The CDR3 DNA is TGTGCCAGCTCACCACCGGGACAGGGGGCGACCCAGTACTTC.

This chain connects TRBV5-5 to TRBJ1-5; possibly TRBD1 for D (5 bases). Germline CDR1 and CDR2: SGHKS and YYEKEE (reference sequence). Trimming took off 0 bases at V and 9 bases at J, with 16 bases between the two ends. The CDR3 length is 15 residues. The CDR3 sequence is CASSLEGLGTGPQHF. CDR3 nucleotides: TGTGCCAGCAGCTTGGAGGGGTTGGGAACTGGGCCCCAGCATTTT.

The chain joins TRBV7-6 to TRBJ2-1; 16 nucleotides line up with TRBD2. This CDR3 comprises 20 residues. Germline V CDR1 and CDR2: SGHVS, FNYEAQ. J lost 3 bases, V lost 6 bases, and 14 bases had no gene match. The CDR3 coding sequence is TGTGCCAGCAGTTTAAGCACCGGGACTAGCGGGGGGGCCTACTACAATGAGCAGTTCTTC. It yields the protein CASSLSTGTSGGAYYNEQFF.

The CDR3 spells CASSADRLNTEAFF. The CDR3 DNA follows: TGTGCCAGCAGCGCCGACAGACTGAACACTGAAGCTTTCTTT. This chain connects TRBV13 to TRBJ1-1; TRBD1 is a possible D gene (5 bases). This CDR3 is built from 14 residues. Per the germline V gene, CDR1 is PRHDT and CDR2 is FYEKMQ (reference sequence). V shed 5 bases and J shed 0 bases, with 10 bases lying between them.

The rearrangement uses TRBV5-6 and TRBJ1-6; D might be TRBD1 (6 bases). V gave up 1 base and J gave up 3 bases, with 17 bases separating them. The length of the CDR3 is 18 residues. Germline CDR1 reads SGHDT; CDR2 reads YYEEEE. This chain's CDR3 is CASSLMGGAADYNSPLHF. CDR3 DNA: TGTGCCAGCAGCTTGATGGGGGGGGCTGCAGACTATAATTCACCCCTCCACTTT. Filled out from reference TRBV5-6 and TRBJ1-6, the complete variable domain reads DAGVTQSPTHLIKTRGQQVTLRCSPKSGHDTVSWYQQALGQGPQFIFQYYEEEERQRGNFPDRFSGHQFPNYSSELNVNALLLGDSALYLCASSLMGGAADYNSPLHFGNGTRLTVT.

The chain couples TRBV29-1 to TRBJ1-2, with no clear D. The CDR3 runs 14 residues. V was pared by 4 bases and J by 0 bases, with 12 bases between. The V gene's germline CDR1 is SQVTM and CDR2 ANQGSEA. Here the CDR3 reads CSVGRLGANYGYTF. CDR3 sequence (DNA): TGCAGCGTTGGGCGCTTGGGAGCTAACTATGGCTACACCTTC.

The chain carries TRBV28 and TRBJ1-6, with TRBD1 matching over 7 bases. Germline CDR1 MDHEN, CDR2 SYDVKM. The CDR3 has 14 residues. Germline trimming cut 6 bases from V and 10 bases from J; bases unmatched to any gene: 9. The CDR3 nucleotides are TGTGCCAGCAGCCAGGACAGGTTGAGATCACCCCTCCACTTT. It specifies CASSQDRLRSPLHF.

This chain uses TRBV12-5 with TRBJ2-1; TRBD1 might be the D (7 bases). V lost 6 bases to trimming and J lost 7 bases, with 22 bases between them. The CDR3 sequence is 16 residues long. Germline-derived CDR1 and CDR2 are LGHNT and FRNRAP. The CDR3, as DNA: TGTGCTAGTGGAACAACCGCGGGACAGCTCCTAAATGAGCAGTTCTTC. Residues: CASGTTAGQLLNEQFF.

This clone was seen just once. The chain employs TRBV6-5 and TRBJ2-1; perhaps TRBD2 as D (6 bases). The CDR3 runs 14 residues. Germline assignment: CDR1 MNHEY and CDR2 SVGAGI. Trimming removed 5 bases at V and 2 bases at J, with 10 bases between. This CDR3 is CASSPGLPYNEQFF. The CDR3 bases are TGTGCCAGCAGTCCGGGACTTCCCTACAATGAGCAGTTCTTC.

V and J are TRBV5-1 and TRBJ1-3, with TRBD1 matching over 8 bases. The CDR3 has 17 residues. The ends lost 2 bases at V and 0 bases at J; junction bases unmatched: 7. In germline, CDR1 is SGHRS, CDR2 YFSETQ. The CDR3 sequence: CASSFGQGRFSGNTIYF. As DNA, the CDR3 is TGCGCCAGCAGCTTCGGACAGGGCAGATTCTCTGGAAACACCATATATTTT.

This chain uses TRBV9 with TRBJ1-1, with D possibly being TRBD1 (6 bases). Trimming took 3 bases from V and 0 from J, leaving 12 bases between them. This CDR3 is 15 amino acids long. Germline V gene data show CDR1 as SGDLS and CDR2 as YYNGEE. CDR3 residues: CASSGGQLVNTEAFF. CDR3 DNA sequence: TGTGCCAGCAGCGGAGGACAGTTAGTGAACACTGAAGCTTTCTTT.

The rearrangement links TRBV27 to TRBJ2-7; D might be TRBD2 (6 bases). V lost 5 bases, J lost 6 bases, and 17 bases lay in between. The CDR3 covers 14 residues. Germline V gene data show CDR1 as MNHEY and CDR2 as SMNVEV (reference sequence). CDR3 protein: CASSLQQLASEQYF. The CDR3 DNA sequence: TGTGCCAGCAGTCTTCAGCAACTAGCATCCGAGCAGTACTTC.

This clone was counted once. V and J are TRBV5-8 and TRBJ1-1, with D tentatively TRBD1 (5 bases). V was pared by 0 bases and J by 11 bases, with 23 bases between. The CDR3 loop spans 16 amino acids. Germline V gene data show CDR1 as SGHTS and CDR2 as YDEGEE. CDR3 nucleotide sequence: TGTGCCAGCAGCTTGGTTTTTACCAGGGTCAGCGTTTTGGCTTTCTTT. Residues: CASSLVFTRVSVLAFF. Complete variable domain (other parts from reference TRBV5-8 and TRBJ1-1): EAGVTQSPTHLIKTRGQQATLRCSPISGHTSVYWYQQALGLGLQFLLWYDEGEERNRGNFPPRFSGRQFPNYSSELNVNALELEDSALYLCASSLVFTRVSVLAFFGQGTRLTVV.

The chain links TRBV30 to TRBJ1-6; D might be TRBD1 (6 bases). Germline values: CDR1 GTSNPN, CDR2 SVGIG (reference sequence). The CDR3 runs 13 residues. The V end was cut by 7 bases, the J end by 3 bases, with 10 bases between. The CDR3 spells CASETGYNSPLHF. CDR3 bases: TGTGCCTCCGAGACAGGCTATAATTCACCCCTCCACTTT.

This chain links TRBV28 with TRBJ1-4; the match to TRBD1 covers 12 bases. V shed 4 bases, J shed 5 bases, and the junction held 8 bases outside the gene matches. In germline, CDR1 is MDHEN, CDR2 SYDVKM. The CDR3 spans 17 residues. In DNA form, the CDR3 reads TGTGCCAGCAGTTCCCGGGACAGGGGGCGATGGAATGAAAAACTGTTTTTT. Its protein is CASSSRDRGRWNEKLFF.

This chain connects TRBV5-1 to TRBJ2-3; a possible D gene is TRBD2 (7 bases). Trimming removed 0 bases at V and 2 bases at J, with 10 bases between. Germline V CDR1 and CDR2: SGHRS, YFSETQ. The CDR3 totals 15 residues. CDR3 in amino acids: CASSLVAGATDTQYF. Written as DNA, the CDR3 is TGCGCCAGCAGCTTGGTCGCGGGGGCCACAGATACGCAGTATTTT.

The V gene is TRBV25-1, the J gene TRBJ1-1; D perhaps matches TRBD1 (5 bases). The length of the CDR3 is 12 residues. Germline V gene data show CDR1 as MGHDK and CDR2 as SYGVNS. Trimming removed 4 bases from V and 3 bases from J, with 6 bases in between. The CDR3 DNA reads TGTGCCAGCAGTGGGGACTACACTGAAGCTTTCTTT. Encoded protein: CASSGDYTEAFF.